Listed here is a single TCR beta chain. Its antigen remains unidentified. No qualities accompany the bases; no much larger clone lies one base away. TCRbeta CDR3 regions were amplified from genomic DNA using the immunoSEQ Assay, a bias-controlled multiplex PCR. In the authors' own workflow: Nucleated cell counts per sample were estimated from amplification of reference gene primers within the assay. To quantify the absolute abundance of each unique TCRbeta CDR3 rearrangement, sequence reads were collapsed and filtered. For each sample, productive Simpson clonality was calculated by taking the square root of Simpson's diversity index across productive rearrangements. TCRdb re-hosts the immuneACCESS table, in-frame sequences only. Its copies lack some clones; in the studies checked, an unresolved V gene accounts for under half of them, and the cause for the rest is not known. V, J and clone size are those of that table, while D and trimming were read from the DNA. Counted in this sample were around 150,000 clones; around three quarters of them appeared once. 4.2% of the sample belongs to the ten largest clones.

From the cysteine up to the phenylalanine, the CDR3 has a length of 12 residues. Of all the DNA, just the CDR3 is kept, 36 bases in frame from base 1. V is cut by 1 base and J by 6 bases, and the space between the germline ends is 7 bases. CDR1 and CDR2, per the germline V gene, are SGHAT and FQNNGV. This entry belongs to a study of blood T cell repertoires in COVID-19 (dated by TCRdb to 2018 to 2021). Study-level background: Collaborator samples came from the United States, Italy and Spain and covered acute and convalescent phases of COVID-19. The material from the prospective study consisted of cDNA or gDNA derived from T cells, B-cell-depleted T cells, or PBMCs. Deeply sampled blood TCRbeta repertoires from subjects exposed to, actively infected with, or recovered from COVID-19 were included in the dataset. The repertoires were released in a freely available public database meant as a resource for research on the immune response to SARS-CoV-2. Samples were obtained from the ongoing ImmuneRACE study (first 160 participants) and from about 1,300 subjects provided by 6 global collaborators. Sample metadata almost always included a de-identified subject ID, COVID-19 status, age in years and sex. Where available, HLA class I and class II types were obtained from metadata supplied by the sample provider rather than from assay-based typing. Results and caveats for the whole study, not just this receptor: The quantity of clinical and demographic metadata differed by source and by participant and was supplied without curation.

Collaborating institutions collected whole blood in K2EDTA tubes following their own protocols. For TCRbeta analysis, collaborators shipped samples as frozen whole blood, isolated PBMCs, or DNA extracted from either of those sample types. The material sequenced was peripheral blood. The receptor was derived from a man between 60 and 75 years old with acute or convalescent COVID-19. The sequence joins TRBV11-2 to TRBJ2-7; the D gene lacks a confident call. CDR3 region: CASSLGPSEQYF. The nucleotide sequence reads as follows: TGTGCCAGCAGCTTAGGCCCGAGCGAGCAGTACTTC.